Given below is one TCR beta chain in context. Its antigen is as yet unknown. The source of the sample is a study of T cell responses to AZD1222 COVID-19 vaccine. The wider study: Investigators merged groups given second doses at roughly 4 or roughly 12 weeks.

Germline loops: CDR1 PRHDT, CDR2 FYEKMQ (reference sequence). V lost 5 bases, J lost 8 bases, and 19 bases lay in between. There are 15 residues in the CDR3. Study-level results: Baseline testing showed seropositivity in only 5 or 6 AZD1222 recipients. Unmutated variant regions reportedly attract nearly half of all spike-specific TCRs.

Method: immunoSEQ multiplex PCR; TCRdb's copy keeps in-frame clones and lacks some. The sample shows about 150,000 clones, around nine tenths of them seen only once. This TCR was recovered from an adult in good health. Sequences were derived from peripheral blood, sampled on day 0 of AZD1222 vaccination. The V call is TRBV13, the J call TRBJ2-1; either TRBD1 or TRBD2 may fit D (6 bases each). The CDR3 is CASSLRPGGPDEQFF. Here the CDR3 DNA reads TGTGCCAGCAGCCTAAGACCTGGGGGGCCAGATGAGCAGTTCTTC.